These T cell receptor beta chains were read from a single sample in a study of blood T cell repertoires in COVID-19. Here immunoSEQ multiplex PCR was the method, and the copy in TCRdb shows in-frame clones only, minus some. Among 79,000 or so clones listed, approximately 87% were seen once. What was sequenced was peripheral blood. All receptors derive from a human donor in a cohort sampled during active COVID-19. CDR3s leave out the opening cysteine and the closing phenylalanine or tryptophan.

TRBV29-1 | 10 | STQGAGKTQY
TRBV7-3 | 13 | ASSLRREAYNEQF
TRBV7-3 | 15 | ASSLGDRDSGANVLT
TRBV28 | 13 | ASSLFYGRGTEAF
TRBV3-1/TRBV3-2 | 11 | ASSQGEWGELF
TRBV24-1 | 13 | ATSDLEQDKETQY
TRBV27 | 10 | ASSSYNQPQH
TRBV2 | 9 | AFLPRDTQY
TRBV7-2 | 13 | ASSLVAGDGQPQH
TRBV6-5 | 11 | ASRRTGPGELF
TRBV6-5 | 12 | ASSPRGRGDTQY
TRBV29-1 | 12 | SVVRAGQMNGYT
TRBV5-4 | 14 | ASSPGGNPSYNEQF
TRBV6-5 | 13 | ASSGAGTLQETQY
TRBV10-2 | 14 | ASKEGAGGVTDTQY
TRBV5-4 | 12 | ASSEPTAVYGYT
TRBV11-2 | 12 | ASSPGTGTDTQY
TRBV7-8 | 13 | ASSPLQGMNTEAF
TRBV11-1 | 13 | ASSLGGANTGELF
TRBV5-6 | 13 | ASSDSGRGQETQY
TRBV18 | 15 | ASSPTQTGGPFTEAF
TRBV28 | 13 | ASTPTTGIKTEAF